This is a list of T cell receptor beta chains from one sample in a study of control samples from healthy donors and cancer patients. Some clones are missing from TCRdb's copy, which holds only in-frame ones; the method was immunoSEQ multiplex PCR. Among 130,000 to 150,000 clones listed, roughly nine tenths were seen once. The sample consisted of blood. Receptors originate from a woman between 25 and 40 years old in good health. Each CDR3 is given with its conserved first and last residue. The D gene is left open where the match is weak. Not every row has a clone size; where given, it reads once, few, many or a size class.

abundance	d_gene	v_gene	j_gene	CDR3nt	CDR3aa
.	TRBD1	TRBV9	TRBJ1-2	TGTGCCAGCTTACAGGGGGCCTATGGCTACACCTTC	CASLQGAYGYTF
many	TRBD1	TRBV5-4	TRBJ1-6	TGTGCCAGCAGCTGGGACAGGGATAATTCACCCCTCCACTTT	CASSWDRDNSPLHF
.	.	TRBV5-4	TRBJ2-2	TGTGCCAGCAGCCGAGGGCCGAGGAACACCGGGGAGCTGTTTTTT	CASSRGPRNTGELFF
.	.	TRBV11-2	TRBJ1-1	TGTGCCAGCAGCTTAGGGGGGTTTACTGAAGCTTTCTTT	CASSLGGFTEAFF
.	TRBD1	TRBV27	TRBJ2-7	TGTGCCAGCAGTACCCAGGGGGCAGGCGAGCAGTACTTC	CASSTQGAGEQYF
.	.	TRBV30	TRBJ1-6	TGTGCCTGGGCCAGGGTGGCAGGGGATTCACCCCTCCACTTT	CAWARVAGDSPLHF
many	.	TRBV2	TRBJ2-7	TGTGCCAGCGTTCAGGGGCCCCTAGCCTACTACGAGCAGTACTTC	CASVQGPLAYYEQYF
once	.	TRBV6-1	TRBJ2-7	TGTGCCAGCAGTGAAGCCTCCTGGGGTGGGGCCAGCACCTACGAGCAGTACTTC	CASSEASWGGASTYEQYF
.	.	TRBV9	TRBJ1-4	TGTGCCAGCACTCGAGATTACGATGAAAAACTGTTTTTT	CASTRDYDEKLFF
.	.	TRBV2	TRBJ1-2	TGTGCCAGCAAGGGGGGTTCCTATGGCTACACCTTC	CASKGGSYGYTF
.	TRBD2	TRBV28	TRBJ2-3	TGTGCCGCTACGGGAGGGACAGATACGCAGTATTTT	CAATGGTDTQYF
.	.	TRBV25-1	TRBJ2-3	TGTGCCAGCAGTGAAGATCGGAGGGAAGGGAGCACAGATACGCAGTATTTT	CASSEDRREGSTDTQYF
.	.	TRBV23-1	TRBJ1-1	TGCGCCAGCAGTCAATCGGGTGCTGAAGCTTTCTTT	CASSQSGAEAFF
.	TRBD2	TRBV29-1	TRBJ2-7	TGCAGCGTTTCCGTAGCGGGAGTCTACGAGCAGTACTTC	CSVSVAGVYEQYF
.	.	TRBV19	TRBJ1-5	TGTGCCAGTACCCTCCCAGGGGCCAGCAATCAGCCCCAGCATTTT	CASTLPGASNQPQHF
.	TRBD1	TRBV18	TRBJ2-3	TGTGCCAGCTCTCCACTCACGACAGGGACCTTTACGCAGTATTTT	CASSPLTTGTFTQYF
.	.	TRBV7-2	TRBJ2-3	TGTGCCAGCACCCGAGGGGATACGCAGTATTTT	CASTRGDTQYF
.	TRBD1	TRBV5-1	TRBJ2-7	TGCGCCAGCAGCCATGGGGACAGGGGGCTTTACGAGCAGTACTTC	CASSHGDRGLYEQYF
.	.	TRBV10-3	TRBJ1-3	TGTGCCATCAGGGGGTCAAACTCTGGAAACACCATATATTTT	CAIRGSNSGNTIYF
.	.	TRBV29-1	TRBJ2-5	TGCAGCGTGGCGGGGCAGGGTGAGACCCAGTACTTC	CSVAGQGETQYF
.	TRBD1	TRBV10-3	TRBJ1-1	TGTGCCATCAGTGAGGGGACAGTGAACACTGAAGCTTTCTTT	CAISEGTVNTEAFF
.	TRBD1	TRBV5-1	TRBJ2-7	TGCGCCAGCAGCCCGGGGACAGGGGGTCTTTACGAGCAGTACTTC	CASSPGTGGLYEQYF
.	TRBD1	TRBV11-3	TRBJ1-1	TGTGCCAGCAGCCCAGGGGGTAACACTGAAGCTTTCTTT	CASSPGGNTEAFF
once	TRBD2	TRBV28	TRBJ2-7	TGTGCCAGCAGCCCCCCTGGGGCGGGAGCTTTCGAGCAGTACTTC	CASSPPGAGAFEQYF
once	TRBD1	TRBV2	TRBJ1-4	TGTGCCAGCCGACCGGGACAGGGGGCGCGAGTTGAAAAACTGTTTTTT	CASRPGQGARVEKLFF
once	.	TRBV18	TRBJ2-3	TGTGCCAGCTCACCACCGGCTCAAGGGAAAGATACGCAGTATTTT	CASSPPAQGKDTQYF
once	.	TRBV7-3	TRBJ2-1	TGTGCCAGCAGCTTAAACTTCCCGGGCGAAGCCTACAATGAGCAGTTCTTC	CASSLNFPGEAYNEQFF
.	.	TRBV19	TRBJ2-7	TGTGCCAGTAGTATAGGTGAGGGTCACGAGCAGTACTTC	CASSIGEGHEQYF
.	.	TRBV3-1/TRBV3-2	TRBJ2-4	TGTGCCAGCAGCCTCTCAACACTAGCCAAAAACATTCAGTACTTC	CASSLSTLAKNIQYF
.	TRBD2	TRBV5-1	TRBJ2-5	TGCGCCAGCAAGGAGCGGGAGGGCCTAGAGACCCAGTACTTC	CASKEREGLETQYF
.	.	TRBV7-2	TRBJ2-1	TGTGCCAGCAGCTTAGAGGTTTCGGGGAGTGGGACCAACAGTGAGCAGTTCTTC	CASSLEVSGSGTNSEQFF
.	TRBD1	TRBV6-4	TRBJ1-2	TGTGCCAGCAGTGACTGGGCCCAGGGGGGTGGCTACACCTTC	CASSDWAQGGGYTF
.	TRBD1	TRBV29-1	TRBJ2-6	TGCAGCGTTCGACAGGGACCCTGGGCGTCTGGGGCCAACGTCCTGACTTTC	CSVRQGPWASGANVLTF
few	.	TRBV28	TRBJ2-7	TGTGCCAGCCTTGGGGAGCACGAGCAGTACTTC	CASLGEHEQYF
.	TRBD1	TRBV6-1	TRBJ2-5	TGTGCCAGCAGTGATACCGGGACAGGGGGCCAGGAGACCCAGTACTTC	CASSDTGTGGQETQYF
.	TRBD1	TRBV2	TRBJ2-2	TGTGCCAGCGGGACAGGGCTCACCGGGGAGCTGTTTTTT	CASGTGLTGELFF
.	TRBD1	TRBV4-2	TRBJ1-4	TGTGCCAGCAGCCAAGGGGGACAGAATAATGAAAAACTGTTTTTT	CASSQGGQNNEKLFF
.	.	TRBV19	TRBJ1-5	TGTGCCAGTAGTTGGGGGGGCGGTAGCAATCAGCCCCAGCATTTT	CASSWGGGSNQPQHF
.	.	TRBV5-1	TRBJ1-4	TGCGCCAGCAGCCCTTCCCCGGGGGTAAAGGAAAAACTGTTTTTT	CASSPSPGVKEKLFF
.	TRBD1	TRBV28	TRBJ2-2	TGTGCCAGCAGTTATCCCCCACCGGGACAGGGGTCCGGGGAGCTGTTTTTT	CASSYPPPGQGSGELFF
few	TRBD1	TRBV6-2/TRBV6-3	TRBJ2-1	TGTGCCAGCAGTTACTCCCCGGGGACAGGGGTACACAATGAGCAGTTCTTC	CASSYSPGTGVHNEQFF
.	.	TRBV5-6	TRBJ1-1	TGTGCCAGCAGCTTGGTGGGGGTGAGAACTGAAGCTTTCTTT	CASSLVGVRTEAFF
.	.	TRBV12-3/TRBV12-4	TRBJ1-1	TGTGCCAGCGTGAGGGGCACTGAAGCTTTCTTT	CASVRGTEAFF
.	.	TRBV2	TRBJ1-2	TGTGCCAGCAGCAGGACTCAAAAAGCCTATGGCTACACCTTC	CASSRTQKAYGYTF
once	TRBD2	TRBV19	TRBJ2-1	TGTGCCAGTCGTCTGGGCGGTAGCGGGAGCTACAATGAGCAGTTCTTC	CASRLGGSGSYNEQFF
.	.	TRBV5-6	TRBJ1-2	TGTGCCAGCAGCCGCCTGCAACGTAACTATGGCTACACCTTC	CASSRLQRNYGYTF
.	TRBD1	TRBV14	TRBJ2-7	TGTGCCAGCAGCCAAGGACAGGGTTTCTCCGAGCAGTACTTC	CASSQGQGFSEQYF
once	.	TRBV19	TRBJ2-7	TGTGCCAGTAGTATGGGGGGAAGCTCCTACGAGCAGTACTTC	CASSMGGSSYEQYF
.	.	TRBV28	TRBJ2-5	TGTGCCAGCAGGCAGGGGGGGCTGGAGACCCAGTACTTC	CASRQGGLETQYF
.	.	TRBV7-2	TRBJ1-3	TGTGCCAGCAGCTTAAGAATAGGGAGTGGGGTCCCTGGAAACACCATATATTTT	CASSLRIGSGVPGNTIYF
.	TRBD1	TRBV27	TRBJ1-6	TGTGCCAGCAGTTTGGACAGGGAAAATTCACCCCTCCACTTT	CASSLDRENSPLHF
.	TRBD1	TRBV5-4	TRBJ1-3	TGTGCCAGCAGCTTGGGGGGACAGGGAGCAGGAAACACCATATATTTT	CASSLGGQGAGNTIYF
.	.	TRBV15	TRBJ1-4	TGTGCCACCAGCCGGGGGGGGGATAATGAAAAACTGTTTTTT	CATSRGGDNEKLFF
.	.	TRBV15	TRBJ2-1	TGTGCCACCAGCAGGGACAGATACAATGAGCAGTTCTTC	CATSRDRYNEQFF
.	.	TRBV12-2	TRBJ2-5	TGTGCAAGTCGCTTCCGGGACAGGGTGTACCAAGAGACCCAGTACTTC	CASRFRDRVYQETQYF
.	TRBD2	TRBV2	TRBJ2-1	TGTGCCAGCAGTGAATGGTTGACTAGCGGGAGGCTGTTCTTC	CASSEWLTSGRLFF
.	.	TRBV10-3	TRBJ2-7	TGTGCCATCAGCCCCAGCACCTACGAGCAGTACTTC	CAISPSTYEQYF
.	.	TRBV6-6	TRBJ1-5	TGTGCCAGCAGTCCCTCATGGCCCCAGCATTTT	CASSPSWPQHF
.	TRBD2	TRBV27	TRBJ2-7	TGTGCCAGCAGTCTTCAGCGGGGTGATCCCACCTACGAGCAGTACTTC	CASSLQRGDPTYEQYF